This T cell receptor beta chain is drawn from a study of CD8 T cells in ankylosing spondylitis. TCRdb ran MiXCR on the 5' RACE reads and lists one entry per CDR3 protein. The sample yields 200,000 to 250,000 distinct CDR3 sequences, roughly 10% seen once. There are many counts of this clonotype. Germline CDR1 is MNHNY and CDR2 is SVGAGI (reference sequence). The CDR3 runs 13 residues. Trimming pared 0 bases from V and 7 bases from J, leaving 10 bases between. The V call is TRBV6-6, the J call TRBJ2-7; tentative D call: TRBD2 (5 bases). Sequenced input: blood, either unsorted or a sorted T cell fraction (not recorded which). This clonotype originated in a male donor with ankylosing spondylitis or in good health (not recorded which). The CDR3 sequence is CASSYSRAEEQYF. Here the CDR3 DNA reads TGTGCCAGCAGTTACTCGAGGGCAGAGGAGCAGTACTTC.